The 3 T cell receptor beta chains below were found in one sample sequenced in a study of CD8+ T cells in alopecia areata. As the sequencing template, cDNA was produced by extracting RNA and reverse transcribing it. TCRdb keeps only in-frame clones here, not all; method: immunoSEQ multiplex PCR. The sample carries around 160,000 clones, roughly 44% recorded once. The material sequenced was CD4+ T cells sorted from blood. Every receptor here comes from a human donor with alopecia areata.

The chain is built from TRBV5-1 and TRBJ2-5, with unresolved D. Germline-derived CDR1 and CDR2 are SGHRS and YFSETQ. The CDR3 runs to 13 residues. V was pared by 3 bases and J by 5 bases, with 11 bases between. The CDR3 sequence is CASSSSTRETQYF. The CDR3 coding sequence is TGCGCCAGCAGCTCGAGTACGCGGGAGACCCAGTACTTC. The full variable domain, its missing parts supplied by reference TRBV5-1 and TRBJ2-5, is KAGVTQTPRYLIKTRGQQVTLSCSPISGHRSVSWYQQTPGQGLQFLFEYFSETQRNKGNFPGRFSGRQFSNSRSEMNVSTLELGDSALYLCASSSSTRETQYFGPGTRLLVL.

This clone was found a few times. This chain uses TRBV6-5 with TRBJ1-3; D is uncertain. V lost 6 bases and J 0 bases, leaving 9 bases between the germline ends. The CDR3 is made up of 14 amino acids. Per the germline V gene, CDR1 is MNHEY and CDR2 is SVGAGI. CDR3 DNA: TGTGCCAGCAGGCCACCTTACTCTGGAAACACCATATATTTT. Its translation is CASRPPYSGNTIYF.

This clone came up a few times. The CDR3 bases are TGCAGCGTTGAACTGTCAGGGAGCCCAGATACGCAGTATTTT. Translation: CSVELSGSPDTQYF. The gene calls are TRBV29-1 and TRBJ2-3; D is perhaps TRBD1 or TRBD2 (5 bases each). V lost 2 bases and J 4 bases, leaving 13 bases between the germline ends. This CDR3 is built from 14 residues. The germline V gene encodes CDR1 SQVTM and CDR2 ANQGSEA.